This T cell receptor beta chain was identified during a study of blood T cell repertoires in COVID-19. Study summary: Donors in the United States, Italy and Spain gave samples during acute or convalescent COVID-19. T cells, B-cell-depleted T cells, or PBMCs provided the cDNA or gDNA that served as material.

Study processing details: Estimation of nucleated cell counts was performed using reference gene primer amplification. The data were produced by immunoSEQ multiplex PCR, yet TCRdb's version contains in-frame clones alone and is incomplete. The V and J calls and the clone size are those of that table, but D and trimming were determined from the DNA. Here the sample spans 200,000 to 300,000 clones, 75% to 90% being singletons. Sequenced input: peripheral blood. The receptor comes from a human donor in a cohort sampled during active COVID-19.

The CDR3 spells CASSQGQPLEQYF. The CDR3 DNA reads as TGCGCCAGCAGCCAGGGACAGCCCTTGGAGCAGTACTTC. The rearrangement uses TRBV5-1 and TRBJ2-7, with 7 bases that match TRBD1. Germline trimming cut 4 bases from V and 7 bases from J; bases unmatched to any gene: 8. Germline lookup yields CDR1 SGHRS and CDR2 YFSETQ. This CDR3 is 13 amino acids long.